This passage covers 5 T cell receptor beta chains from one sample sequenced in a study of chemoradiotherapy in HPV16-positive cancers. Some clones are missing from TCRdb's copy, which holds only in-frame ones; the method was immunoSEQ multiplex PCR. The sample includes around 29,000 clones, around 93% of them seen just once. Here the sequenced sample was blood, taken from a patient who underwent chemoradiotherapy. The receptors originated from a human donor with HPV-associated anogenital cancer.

Here the CDR3 reads CASSLNVWSATSFGELFF. The CDR3 bases are TGTGCCAGCAGCTTAAATGTGTGGTCAGCGACGTCGTTCGGGGAGCTGTTTTTT. V is TRBV7-8 and J is TRBJ2-2; D remains ambiguous. V was pared by 2 bases and J by 7 bases, with 23 bases between. CDR1 is SGHVS, CDR2 FQNEAQ, per germline. The CDR3 totals 18 residues.

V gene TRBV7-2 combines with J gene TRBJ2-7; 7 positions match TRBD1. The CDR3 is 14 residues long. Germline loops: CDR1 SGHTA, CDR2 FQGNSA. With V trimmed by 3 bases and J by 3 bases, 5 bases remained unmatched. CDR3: CASSFGTAHYEQYF. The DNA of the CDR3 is TGTGCCAGCAGCTTCGGGACAGCTCACTACGAGCAGTACTTC.

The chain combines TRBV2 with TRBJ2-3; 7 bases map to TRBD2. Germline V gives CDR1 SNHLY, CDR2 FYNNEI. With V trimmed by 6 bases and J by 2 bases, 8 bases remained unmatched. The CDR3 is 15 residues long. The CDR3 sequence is CASRGGDLYTDTQYF. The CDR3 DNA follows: TGTGCCAGCAGGGGGGGGGACTTGTACACAGATACGCAGTATTTT. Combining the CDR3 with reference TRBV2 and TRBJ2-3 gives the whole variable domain EPEVTQTPSHQVTQMGQEVILRCVPISNHLYFYWYRQILGQKVEFLVSFYNNEISEKSEIFDDQFSVERPDGSNFTLKIRSTKLEDSAMYFCASRGGDLYTDTQYFGPGTRLTVL.

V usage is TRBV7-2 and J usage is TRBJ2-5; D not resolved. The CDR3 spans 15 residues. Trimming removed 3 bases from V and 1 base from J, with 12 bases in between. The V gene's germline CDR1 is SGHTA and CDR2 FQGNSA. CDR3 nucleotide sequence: TGTGCCAGCAGCTTGCTGGGCCAGACCCAAGAGACCCAGTACTTC. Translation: CASSLLGQTQETQYF.

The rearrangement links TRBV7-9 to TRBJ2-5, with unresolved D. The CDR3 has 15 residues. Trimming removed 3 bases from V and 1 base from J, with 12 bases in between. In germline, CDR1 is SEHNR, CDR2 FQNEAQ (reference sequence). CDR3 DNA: TGTGCCAGCAGCTTTCCGGTCTACCTCCAAGAGACCCAGTACTTC. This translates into CASSFPVYLQETQYF.